The 31 T cell receptor beta chains presented below share a single source sample, sequenced in a study of blood T cell repertoires in COVID-19. TCRdb's copy holds only in-frame clones and misses some; the assay was immunoSEQ multiplex PCR. The table records 250,000 to 300,000 clones, roughly 85% of them present only once. The specimen was peripheral blood. The receptors were sampled from a woman aged 70-85 years with acute or convalescent COVID-19.

The rearrangement links TRBV3-1 (or the pseudogene TRBV3-2) to TRBJ2-7, with 7 bases lining up with TRBD1. The CDR3 has 14 residues. Germline CDR1 is LGHDT and CDR2 is YNNKEL (reference sequence). The V gene end was trimmed by 1 base and the J gene end by 5 bases; junction bases not matched to a gene: 5. The CDR3 region has the DNA TGTGCCAGCAGCCAAGGGACAGGAGCTCACGAGCAGTACTTC. As protein: CASSQGTGAHEQYF.

As for this clone: A much larger clone differs from this one at a single base, so this may be a read error. The rearrangement links TRBV2 to TRBJ2-3; D gene uncertain. The V end lost 1 base, the J end lost 5 bases, and 4 bases lay between the germline ends. The CDR3 spans 12 residues. Germline lookup yields CDR1 SNHLY and CDR2 FYNNEI. CDR3 residues: CASSEGGDTQYF. The CDR3 DNA is TGTGCCAGCAGTGAAGGCGGAGATACGCAGTATTTT.

This clone was seen just once. The chain uses TRBV25-1 and TRBJ2-6; D remains ambiguous. Germline lookup yields CDR1 MGHDK and CDR2 SYGVNS. The CDR3 sequence is 16 residues long. V shed 3 bases and J shed 2 bases, with 11 bases lying between them. DNA of the CDR3: TGTGCCAGCAGTGACTTGGGCCCCCCTGGGGCCAACGTCCTGACTTTC. Residues: CASSDLGPPGANVLTF.

The chain is built from TRBV11-2 and TRBJ2-1; D is uncertain. The CDR3 length is 13 residues. The germline V gene has CDR1 SGHAT and CDR2 FQNNGV. V dropped 3 bases and J dropped 9 bases, with 12 bases sitting between them. In DNA, the CDR3 is TGTGCCAGCAGCTTGAGAGTGCATGGTGAGCAGTTCTTC. Translating it yields CASSLRVHGEQFF.

The CDR3 here is CASSLRGGSEAFF. For the CDR3, the DNA is TGTGCCAGCAGTTTAAGGGGGGGGTCTGAAGCTTTCTTT. The chain employs TRBV12-3 or TRBV12-4 and TRBJ1-1; possible D gene TRBD1, 6 bases. The V gene lost 2 bases and the J gene lost 6 bases, with 10 bases spanning the gap. This CDR3 region has 13 residues.

The chain links TRBV14 to TRBJ2-5; TRBD2 agrees at 7 bases. The CDR3 loop spans 11 amino acids. The J segment lost 7 bases and the V segment lost 4 bases, leaving 0 bases of the junction unmatched. Germline V gives CDR1 SGHDN, CDR2 FVKESK. The CDR3 spells CASSPGGTQYF. CDR3 sequence (DNA): TGTGCCAGCAGCCCGGGGGGGACCCAGTACTTC.

The chain employs TRBV9 and TRBJ1-2, with 8 bases fitting TRBD1. CDR1 is SGDLS and CDR2 is YYNGEE in the germline V gene. The CDR3 is made up of 15 amino acids. J gave up 2 bases and V 2 bases, and 5 bases lay outside the gene matches. The CDR3 reads CASSVHGTGNYGYTF. CDR3 DNA: TGTGCCAGCAGCGTTCATGGGACAGGAAACTATGGCTACACCTTC.

The gene calls are TRBV29-1 and TRBJ2-1, with TRBD1 matching over 7 bases. Looked up from germline, CDR1 is SQVTM and CDR2 is ANQGSEA. V lost 4 bases and J lost 5; bases outside the gene matches: 8. CDR3 size: 14 residues. The CDR3 region is CSVGAGGPHNEQFF. The CDR3 DNA sequence: TGCAGCGTTGGGGCAGGGGGTCCACACAATGAGCAGTTCTTC.

The gene calls are TRBV2 and TRBJ2-1; a possible D gene is TRBD1 (5 bases). This CDR3 is built from 15 residues. The V gene lost 3 bases and the J gene lost 2 bases, with 11 bases spanning the gap. The germline gives CDR1 SNHLY, CDR2 FYNNEI. CDR3 protein: CASSEEGAPYNEQFF. Written as DNA, the CDR3 is TGTGCCAGCAGTGAGGAAGGGGCGCCCTACAATGAGCAGTTCTTC.

V and J are TRBV24-1 and TRBJ2-1; D perhaps matches TRBD1 (6 bases). The CDR3 contains 16 residues. V was trimmed by 4 bases and J by 3 bases, leaving 15 bases between them. CDR1 is KGHDR and CDR2 is SFDVKD in the germline V gene. The CDR3 DNA sequence: TGTGCCACCAGTGACTCCGGGACACTTAACTACAATGAGCAGTTCTTC. Translating it yields CATSDSGTLNYNEQFF.

The chain has TRBV30 and TRBJ2-5; 7 nucleotides line up with TRBD2. The CDR3 runs 14 residues. Trimming cost V 2 bases and J 5 bases; bases outside gene matches: 8. Per germline, CDR1 GTSNPN and CDR2 SVGIG (reference sequence). CDR3 DNA sequence: TGTGCCTGGAGTCGACTAGCACGAGGGGAGACCCAGTACTTC. It translates to CAWSRLARGETQYF.

The J gene is TRBJ2-7, the V gene TRBV27; TRBD2 agrees at 10 bases. V dropped 6 bases and J dropped 2; count of bases not matched to a gene: 7. From germline, CDR1 is MNHEY and CDR2 SMNVEV (reference sequence). This CDR3 region has 15 residues. The CDR3 region is CASRVLAGTPYEQYF. The CDR3 bases are TGTGCCAGCAGGGTACTAGCGGGGACTCCCTACGAGCAGTACTTC.

This clone has more than one count but fewer than ten. Additional DNA sequences in this sample encode the identical CDR3. The rearrangement joins TRBV5-1 to TRBJ2-2; 9 bases are a match to TRBD1. The CDR3 is made up of 15 amino acids. The junction had 2 bases not matched to a gene; V was cut back by 2 bases and J by 3 bases. The V gene's germline CDR1 is SGHRS and CDR2 YFSETQ. This CDR3 is CASSLQGADTGELFF. The CDR3 nucleotides are TGCGCCAGCAGCTTACAGGGGGCGGACACCGGGGAGCTGTTTTTT.

As to this clone: Other DNA variants within this sample encode the same CDR3. The chain carries TRBV12-3 or TRBV12-4 and TRBJ1-1, with D tentatively TRBD1 (5 bases). The CDR3 extends over 13 amino acids. With 0 bases removed from V and 6 bases from J, the gap between germline ends came to 8 bases. Here the CDR3 DNA reads TGTGCCAGCAGTTTAGCTGGGGGGGCTGAAGCTTTCTTT. Protein product: CASSLAGGAEAFF.

Written as DNA, the CDR3 is TGTGCCAGCAGGCAGGGGACCGGCTCCTACAATGAGCAGTTCTTC. As protein: CASRQGTGSYNEQFF. This rearrangement joins TRBV6-5 to TRBJ2-1, with D maybe TRBD1 (6 bases). Germline CDR1 MNHEY, CDR2 SVGAGI. Trimming pared 6 bases from V and 0 bases from J, leaving 12 bases between. CDR3 size: 15 residues.

The gene calls are TRBV3-1 (or the pseudogene TRBV3-2) and TRBJ2-5, with D possibly being TRBD2 (7 bases). V was shortened by 4 bases and J by 5 bases, with 17 bases between the two germline ends. Germline CDR1 reads LGHDT; CDR2 reads YNNKEL (reference sequence). There are 15 residues in the CDR3. The CDR3 region is CASSLLGGRWETQYF. CDR3 DNA sequence: TGTGCCAGCAGCCTCCTGGGGGGGCGGTGGGAGACCCAGTACTTC.

This chain joins TRBV3-1 (or the pseudogene TRBV3-2) and TRBJ2-5; 10 bases map to TRBD2. The CDR3 spans 15 residues. V dropped 7 bases and J dropped 4; count of bases not matched to a gene: 9. Per the germline V gene, CDR1 is LGHDT and CDR2 is YNNKEL (reference sequence). The CDR3 loop is CASIHERGGRETQYF. CDR3 nucleotide sequence: TGTGCCAGCATCCATGAGCGGGGGGGCCGAGAGACCCAGTACTTC.

The V call is TRBV2, the J call TRBJ1-1, with a possible D match to TRBD1 (6 bases). The ends were cut back, 4 bases at V and 7 bases at J, with 16 bases in the middle. The CDR3 runs 14 residues. From germline, CDR1 is SNHLY and CDR2 FYNNEI. This chain's CDR3 is CASSVGRDTHEAFF. CDR3 sequence (DNA): TGTGCCAGCAGTGTTGGCCGGGACACCCATGAAGCTTTCTTT.

V usage is TRBV2 and J usage is TRBJ2-4; TRBD1 matches 8 bases. Germline-derived CDR1 and CDR2 are SNHLY and FYNNEI. The V segment lost 6 bases and the J segment 7 bases; nucleotides outside the gene matches: 2. The CDR3 runs to 12 residues. DNA of the CDR3: TGTGCCAGCAGACAGGGGGGCAACATTCAGTACTTC. Translation gives CASRQGGNIQYF. The whole variable domain, remainder taken from reference TRBV2 and TRBJ2-4, is EPEVTQTPSHQVTQMGQEVILRCVPISNHLYFYWYRQILGQKVEFLVSFYNNEISEKSEIFDDQFSVERPDGSNFTLKIRSTKLEDSAMYFCASRQGGNIQYFGAGTRLSVL.

The chain couples TRBV5-4 to TRBJ1-4; TRBD1 might be the D (5 bases). Trimming pared 3 bases from V and 0 bases from J, leaving 12 bases between. Germline CDR1 and CDR2: SGHNT and YYREEE (reference sequence). The CDR3 extends over 16 amino acids. The CDR3 region has the DNA TGTGCCAGCAGCTCCTACCAGGGTGCAACTAATGAAAAACTGTTTTTT. It yields the protein CASSSYQGATNEKLFF.

This clone was seen a few times. This chain connects TRBV9 to TRBJ1-2, with 9 positions matching TRBD1. Germline V gene sequence: CDR1 SGDLS, CDR2 YYNGEE. CDR3 size: 13 residues. V lost 4 bases, J lost 7 bases, and 5 bases stayed unmatched. The CDR3 is CASSRDRAAGYTF. CDR3 coding DNA: TGTGCCAGCAGCCGGGACAGGGCTGCTGGCTACACCTTC.

The V and J genes are TRBV3-1 (or the pseudogene TRBV3-2) and TRBJ1-1; tentative D call: TRBD1 (6 bases). This CDR3 has 11 amino acids. Germline-derived CDR1 and CDR2 are LGHDT and YNNKEL (reference sequence). Deletions cut 5 bases from V and 7 bases from J, with 8 bases between. In DNA, the CDR3 is TGTGCCAGCAGCAAGACAGGTGAAGCTTTCTTT. This encodes CASSKTGEAFF.

The chain combines TRBV4-1 with TRBJ1-5; perhaps TRBD1 as D (5 bases). Germline values: CDR1 MGHRA, CDR2 YSYEKL. The CDR3 is 15 residues long. V lost 0 bases to trimming and J lost 5 bases, with 11 bases between them. Written as DNA, the CDR3 is TGCGCCAGCAGCCAAGAACAGGTTACCTATCAGCCCCAGCATTTT. It encodes CASSQEQVTYQPQHF.

The chain couples TRBV19 to TRBJ1-5; 11 bases line up with TRBD1. Germline V gene sequence: CDR1 LNHDA, CDR2 SQIVND (reference sequence). Trimming at V came to 7 bases and at J to 2 bases, leaving 4 bases not matched to a gene. The length of the CDR3 is 15 residues. The CDR3 reads CASTGQGAGNQPQHF. In nucleotides, the CDR3 is TGTGCCAGTACCGGACAGGGGGCAGGCAATCAGCCCCAGCATTTT. Together with reference TRBV19 and TRBJ1-5, the CDR3 gives the full variable domain: DGGITQSPKYLFRKEGQNVTLSCEQNLNHDAMYWYRQDPGQGLRLIYYSQIVNDFQKGDIAEGYSVSREKKESFPLTVTSAQKNPTAFYLCASTGQGAGNQPQHFGDGTRLSIL.

The chain has TRBV6-5 and TRBJ1-2; 7 bases map to TRBD1. V was pared by 2 bases and J by 7 bases, with 4 bases of the junction left unmatched. The length of the CDR3 is 13 residues. Looked up from germline, CDR1 is MNHEY and CDR2 is SVGAGI. DNA of the CDR3: TGTGCCAGCAGTTACAGAGGGGGCACTGGCTACACCTTC. The encoded protein is CASSYRGGTGYTF.

This chain uses TRBV18 with TRBJ1-2; TRBD1 aligns across 8 bases. Trimming cost V 3 bases and J 2 bases; bases outside gene matches: 5. The CDR3 has 15 amino acids. Per germline, CDR1 KGHSH and CDR2 LQKENI. The CDR3 spells CASSPSRGQNYGYTF. In DNA form, the CDR3 reads TGTGCCAGCTCACCGTCCAGGGGGCAGAACTATGGCTACACCTTC. Full variable domain (missing parts from reference TRBV18 and TRBJ1-2): NAGVMQNPRHLVRRRGQEARLRCSPMKGHSHVYWYRQLPEEGLKFMVYLQKENIIDESGMPKERFSAEFPKEGPSILRIQQVVRGDSAAYFCASSPSRGQNYGYTFGSGTRLTVV.

The J gene is TRBJ1-2, the V gene TRBV18; TRBD1 agrees at 7 bases. CDR3 length equals 15 residues. The trim removed 2 bases at V and 0 bases at J, leaving 3 bases unmatched. Germline V gives CDR1 KGHSH, CDR2 LQKENI. CDR3 region: CASSPGTDTNYGYTF. The DNA for the CDR3 is TGTGCCAGCTCACCAGGGACAGATACTAACTATGGCTACACCTTC.

The J gene is TRBJ2-5, the V gene TRBV18; 9 bases match TRBD2. This CDR3 has 16 amino acids. The trim removed 0 bases at V and 1 base at J, leaving 3 bases unmatched. Per the germline V gene, CDR1 is KGHSH and CDR2 is LQKENI. The CDR3 bases are TGTGCCAGCTCACCACCGTCTAGCGGGGCCCAAGAGACCCAGTACTTC. The encoded protein is CASSPPSSGAQETQYF.

This chain links TRBV3-1 (or the pseudogene TRBV3-2) with TRBJ1-1; 7 bases are a match to TRBD1. This CDR3 spans 14 amino acids. Germline lookup yields CDR1 LGHDT and CDR2 YNNKEL (reference sequence). V lost 0 bases to trimming and J lost 4 bases; unmatched junction nucleotides: 2. Written as DNA, the CDR3 is TGTGCCAGCAGCCAAGAAAACAGGGGCACTGAAGCTTTCTTT. Amino acid sequence: CASSQENRGTEAFF.

The genes are TRBV6-2 or TRBV6-3 and TRBJ1-5; D unclear. The CDR3 has 17 residues. The germline CDR1 and CDR2 sequences are MNHEY and SVGEGT. Trimming left V 0 bases short and J 3 bases short, with 15 bases between. CDR3 in DNA: TGTGCCAGCAGTTACTCGAGGAGCGGTGAGACCAATCAGCCCCAGCATTTT. This codes for CASSYSRSGETNQPQHF.

V usage is TRBV3-1 (or the pseudogene TRBV3-2) and J usage is TRBJ2-7; 10 nucleotides line up with TRBD2. The CDR3 is made up of 15 amino acids. Per the germline V gene, CDR1 is LGHDT and CDR2 is YNNKEL (reference sequence). The trim removed 5 bases at V and 2 bases at J, leaving 6 bases unmatched. Here the CDR3 DNA reads TGTGCCAGCAGCTGGAGGACTAGCGGCCCCTACGAGCAGTACTTC. It codes for CASSWRTSGPYEQYF.